The 19 T cell receptor beta chains below all came from one sample that was sequenced in a study of blood T cell repertoires in COVID-19. Some clones are missing from TCRdb's copy, which holds only in-frame ones; the method was immunoSEQ multiplex PCR. In the table there are approximately 220,000 clones, approximately 81% of which are singletons. Sequenced input: peripheral blood. Receptors were obtained from a man aged 45-60 years who had recovered from COVID-19.

The V and J genes are TRBV4-2 and TRBJ1-2; 9 positions agree with TRBD1. Germline lookup yields CDR1 LGHNA and CDR2 YNFKEQ. The V gene end was trimmed by 4 bases and the J gene end by 6 bases; junction bases not matched to a gene: 9. This CDR3 has 15 amino acids. CDR3 DNA sequence: TGTGCCAGCAGCCCCCCACGGACAGGGGACCATGGCTACACCTTC. Protein: CASSPPRTGDHGYTF.

V is TRBV27 and J is TRBJ2-7; 7 nucleotides line up with TRBD1. J lost 0 bases, V lost 5 bases, and 7 bases had no gene match. The CDR3 spans 15 residues. Germline loops: CDR1 MNHEY, CDR2 SMNVEV (reference sequence). In nucleotides, the CDR3 is TGTGCCAGCAGTAGATCACAGGGGAGCTCCTACGAGCAGTACTTC. Translating it yields CASSRSQGSSYEQYF.

This rearrangement joins TRBV28 to TRBJ2-3; tentatively, D is TRBD2 (5 bases). The CDR3 has 15 residues. CDR1 MDHEN and CDR2 SYDVKM come from the germline V gene. V was pared by 6 bases and J by 2 bases, with 15 bases between. The CDR3 DNA follows: TGTGCCAGCAGCCCCGCCGGGGAGATCACAGATACGCAGTATTTT. It translates to CASSPAGEITDTQYF.

J is TRBJ2-2 and V is TRBV29-1, with TRBD2 identical over 7 bases. The V and J ends lost 7 bases and 0 bases, in that order; junction bases with no gene match: 8. The CDR3 has 15 amino acids. Germline V gene lookup returns CDR1 SQVTM and CDR2 ANQGSEA. In nucleotides, the CDR3 is TGCAGCGCCGTACTAGCGCTCGCGAACACCGGGGAGCTGTTTTTT. Translation gives CSAVLALANTGELFF.

This chain uses TRBV11-2 with TRBJ2-1, with TRBD2 as a possible D gene (6 bases). Germline CDR1 reads SGHAT; CDR2 reads FQNNGV. This CDR3 comprises 15 residues. The germline V and J ends were trimmed by 3 bases and 6 bases, with 15 bases remaining between them. CDR3 loop: CASSFSGGATNEQFF. In DNA, the CDR3 is TGTGCCAGCAGCTTTTCGGGCGGGGCCACCAATGAGCAGTTCTTC.

The chain uses TRBV30 and TRBJ1-2; possible D gene TRBD1, 6 bases. Trimming removed 4 bases from V and 7 bases from J, with 10 bases in between. Germline CDR1 reads GTSNPN; CDR2 reads SVGIG (reference sequence). The CDR3 is 11 amino acids. The CDR3 DNA reads TGTGCCTGGACTAGGGGGGGTGGCTACACCTTC. Translation gives CAWTRGGGYTF.

The chain combines TRBV28 with TRBJ2-7; 11 bases are a match to TRBD2. This CDR3 contains 16 residues. Germline V gives CDR1 MDHEN, CDR2 SYDVKM. With V trimmed by 6 bases and J by 0 bases, 7 bases remained unmatched. CDR3 amino acids: CASRLSGRGSSYEQYF. DNA of the CDR3: TGTGCCAGCAGGCTTAGCGGGAGGGGAAGCTCCTACGAGCAGTACTTC.

V is TRBV11-2 and J is TRBJ2-3; unclear D gene. With 1 base removed from V and 2 bases from J, the gap between germline ends came to 13 bases. Germline assignment: CDR1 SGHAT and CDR2 FQNNGV. CDR3 length equals 16 residues. The CDR3 DNA reads TGTGCCAGCAGCTTAGCGGCCCGCGGAACCACAGATACGCAGTATTTT. Amino acid sequence: CASSLAARGTTDTQYF.

The V call is TRBV10-3, the J call TRBJ2-1; 10 bases are shared with TRBD2. This CDR3 is 15 amino acids long. CDR1 is ENHRY and CDR2 is SYGVKD in the germline V gene. With V trimmed by 3 bases and J by 5 bases, 4 bases remained unmatched. The chain's CDR3 is CAISDIAGGHNEQFF. As DNA, the CDR3 is TGTGCCATCAGTGATATAGCGGGAGGCCACAATGAGCAGTTCTTC.

This rearrangement joins TRBV7-8 to TRBJ2-1; 9 bases line up with TRBD2. V lost 8 bases, J lost 5 bases, and 7 bases stayed unmatched. Germline V gene sequence: CDR1 SGHVS, CDR2 FQNEAQ. The CDR3 covers 14 residues. The CDR3 sequence is CASSSREGNNEQFF. CDR3 in DNA: TGTGCCAGCTCATCGCGGGAGGGAAACAATGAGCAGTTCTTC.

J is TRBJ2-5 and V is TRBV6-1; TRBD2 agrees at 9 bases. Germline values: CDR1 MNHNS, CDR2 SASEGT. The CDR3 has 19 amino acids. V lost 4 bases, J lost 0 bases, and 15 bases stayed unmatched. DNA for the CDR3: TGTGCCAGCAGTGCTCAGTTCGGGCTAGCGGGGAAGTACCAAGAGACCCAGTACTTC. Residues: CASSAQFGLAGKYQETQYF.

The chain is built from TRBV24-1 and TRBJ2-7, with D tentatively TRBD1 (6 bases). V was trimmed by 5 bases and J by 4 bases, leaving 17 bases between them. Per the germline V gene, CDR1 is KGHDR and CDR2 is SFDVKD. The CDR3 is 15 amino acids. CDR3 in amino acids: CATSVKLGGAYEQYF. In DNA, the CDR3 is TGTGCCACCAGTGTCAAACTAGGGGGTGCGTACGAGCAGTACTTC.

The chain links TRBV28 to TRBJ1-2; D call uncertain. V lost 5 bases and J 4 bases, leaving 14 bases between the germline ends. The germline V gene encodes CDR1 MDHEN and CDR2 SYDVKM. The CDR3 contains 14 residues. CDR3 bases: TGTGCCAGCAGTCCGTCCGGTTTTGGCTATGGCTACACCTTC. This gives the protein CASSPSGFGYGYTF.

The chain is built from TRBV7-2 and TRBJ1-2; D might be TRBD1 (6 bases). There are 15 residues in the CDR3. Germline CDR1 SGHTA, CDR2 FQGNSA. The germline V and J ends were trimmed by 1 base and 4 bases, with 13 bases remaining between them. CDR3 residues: CASSLGDRSSYGYTF. The CDR3, as DNA: TGTGCCAGCAGCTTAGGAGACAGGAGCTCCTATGGCTACACCTTC. Supplemented by reference TRBV7-2 and TRBJ1-2, the full variable domain reads GAGVSQSPSNKVTEKGKDVELRCDPISGHTALYWYRQSLGQGLEFLIYFQGNSAPDKSGLPSDRFSAERTGGSVSTLTIQRTQQEDSAVYLCASSLGDRSSYGYTFGSGTRLTVV.

The genes are TRBV15 and TRBJ2-1, with 10 bases that match TRBD2. Germline V gives CDR1 LNHNV, CDR2 YYDKDF (reference sequence). CDR3 size: 19 residues. Trimming took 0 bases from V and 0 from J; bases not matched to a gene: 8. CDR3 nucleotides: TGTGCCACCAGCAGAGATCGGCTAGCGGGAGCCAGCTCCTACAATGAGCAGTTCTTC. This gives the protein CATSRDRLAGASSYNEQFF.

This clone was observed a single time. The genes are TRBV7-2 and TRBJ2-1; 8 nucleotides match TRBD2. The CDR3 loop spans 16 amino acids. Unmatched junction bases numbered 21, after V lost 4 bases and J lost 16 bases. Looked up from germline, CDR1 is SGHTA and CDR2 is FQGNSA. CDR3 in DNA: TGTGCCAGCAGCTCCCCAATGACTAGCGCGGACCGTAGCCTATTCTTC. Its protein is CASSSPMTSADRSLFF.

This sequence joins TRBV24-1 and TRBJ2-1, with TRBD2 as a possible D gene (6 bases). Trimming left V 4 bases short and J 6 bases short, with 15 bases between. The CDR3 spans 15 residues. Looked up from germline, CDR1 is KGHDR and CDR2 is SFDVKD. The CDR3 DNA is TGTGCCACCAGTGACCCCAGCGGGCCCTCCAATGAGCAGTTCTTC. This gives the protein CATSDPSGPSNEQFF.

There are a few counts of this clone. The V call is TRBV29-1, the J call TRBJ2-7, with 8 bases aligning to TRBD1. Germline CDR1 SQVTM, CDR2 ANQGSEA. V dropped 6 bases and J dropped 8; count of bases not matched to a gene: 9. CDR3 length: 12 residues. CDR3 residues: CSVLQGAQKQYF. The CDR3 DNA sequence: TGCAGCGTCCTCCAGGGGGCGCAGAAGCAGTACTTC.

The CDR3 is CASSWGQKKGETQYF. The CDR3 coding sequence is TGTGCCAGCAGCTGGGGACAAAAAAAGGGAGAGACCCAGTACTTC. The chain links TRBV7-9 to TRBJ2-5, with D perhaps matching TRBD1 (6 bases). The CDR3 extends over 15 amino acids. V lost 4 bases, J lost 4 bases, and 16 bases lay in between. Germline V gives CDR1 SEHNR, CDR2 FQNEAQ (reference sequence).